This T cell receptor (beta chain) stems from a study of blood T cells in healthy people across ages. Study-level points and caveats: Both higher diversity and more naive CD4+ cells marked long-lived donors when set against aged donors. While age rose, TCR beta diversity per million T cells dropped in a roughly linear way.

Notes on this clonotype: The antigen is undetermined.

For the second PCR, which ran for roughly 6 to 11 cycles, a sample-barcoded 5' primer and a J-beta primer mix were used. Via MiXCR, TCRdb re-called the 5' RACE reads, giving one row per CDR3 protein. Of roughly 1,500,000 distinct CDR3 sequences listed, approximately 32% are singletons. V shed 9 bases and J 4 bases; nucleotides not matched to a gene: 14. Germline CDR1 SGDLS, CDR2 YYNGEE. The CDR3 length is 16 residues. This clonotype was sampled from a woman under 40 in good health. The rearrangement links TRBV9 to TRBJ2-1; TRBD2 aligns across 9 bases. The source material was blood. CDR3 coding DNA: TGTGCCATTTATCCTCGGCGGGGGGGGGTTTACAATGAGCAGTTCTTC. Amino acids: CAIYPRRGGVYNEQFF.